The 29 T cell receptor beta chains below all came from one sample that was sequenced in a study of T-cell reconstitution after alpha-beta-depleted transplantation in children. Unique molecular identifiers were used to barcode this TCRbeta library. TCRdb reprocessed the PCR reads via MiXCR and lists one record per CDR3 protein. The table lists about 470,000 distinct CDR3 sequences, 43% of them singletons. The sequences come from PBMCs, collected before TCRalphabeta/CD19-depleted stem cell transplant. Receptor source: a girl aged 2 to 10 with aplastic anemia, due to receive a stem cell transplant.

The CDR3 DNA reads as TGCGCCAGCAGCCGGGGACAGGGCATTATCACAGATACGCAGTATTTT. Amino acids: CASSRGQGIITDTQYF. The chain combines TRBV5-1 with TRBJ2-3; TRBD1 agrees at 9 bases. The CDR3 consists of 16 residues. The germline V gene has CDR1 SGHRS and CDR2 YFSETQ. J gave up 2 bases and V 4 bases, and 8 bases lay outside the gene matches. The entire variable domain, with the rest obtained from reference TRBV5-1 and TRBJ2-3, is as follows: KAGVTQTPRYLIKTRGQQVTLSCSPISGHRSVSWYQQTPGQGLQFLFEYFSETQRNKGNFPGRFSGRQFSNSRSEMNVSTLELGDSALYLCASSRGQGIITDTQYFGPGTRLTVL.

The sample holds many counts of this clonotype. The chain couples TRBV29-1 to TRBJ2-2; the D gene could be TRBD1 or TRBD2 (6 bases each). Looked up from germline, CDR1 is SQVTM and CDR2 is ANQGSEA. The CDR3 runs to 14 residues. The germline V and J ends were trimmed by 4 bases and 5 bases, with 14 bases remaining between them. In DNA form, the CDR3 reads TGCAGCGTTGCGGGAGAGGGGGGTACCGGGGAGCTGTTTTTT. Amino acid sequence: CSVAGEGGTGELFF.

This clonotype has at least ten counts. This sequence joins TRBV5-5 and TRBJ2-1, with TRBD2 matching over 11 bases. CDR3 length equals 16 residues. Germline trimming cut 3 bases from V and 6 bases from J; bases unmatched to any gene: 8. Germline V gene lookup returns CDR1 SGHKS and CDR2 YYEKEE (reference sequence). The CDR3, as DNA: TGTGCCAGCAGCTCCCTTAGCGGGAGGGCCAGCAATGAGCAGTTCTTC. It is translated as CASSSLSGRASNEQFF. The whole variable domain, remainder taken from reference TRBV5-5 and TRBJ2-1, is DAGVTQSPTHLIKTRGQQVTLRCSPISGHKSVSWYQQVLGQGPQFIFQYYEKEERGRGNFPDRFSARQFPNYSSELNVNALLLGDSALYLCASSSLSGRASNEQFFGPGTRLTVL.

DNA of the CDR3: TGCGCCAGCAGCCAGGAGACATGGGAAGGGTCCACAGATACGCAGTATTTT. Protein product: CASSQETWEGSTDTQYF. V and J are TRBV4-1 and TRBJ2-3; no clear D. CDR1 is MGHRA, CDR2 YSYEKL, per germline. Trimming removed 3 bases at V and 2 bases at J, with 18 bases between. This CDR3 spans 17 amino acids.

V is TRBV29-1 and J is TRBJ2-3; D is possibly TRBD2 (5 bases). The CDR3 consists of 12 residues. Per germline, CDR1 SQVTM and CDR2 ANQGSEA. The V end was cut by 2 bases, the J end by 3 bases, with 6 bases between. The CDR3 coding sequence is TGCAGCGTTGAACCGGGAACAGATACGCAGTATTTT. This codes for CSVEPGTDTQYF.

J is TRBJ2-7 and V is TRBV7-9; unclear D gene. The CDR3 consists of 13 residues. The germline V and J ends were trimmed by 1 base and 5 bases, with 9 bases remaining between them. Per the germline V gene, CDR1 is SEHNR and CDR2 is FQNEAQ (reference sequence). The CDR3 coding sequence is TGTGCCAGCAGCTTAGTGGGTCGGCACGAGCAGTACTTC. Protein sequence: CASSLVGRHEQYF.

This clonotype was detected a few times. The chain joins TRBV7-9 to TRBJ1-5; D not resolved. V was pared by 5 bases and J by 7 bases, with 15 bases between. CDR3 size: 14 residues. Per germline, CDR1 SEHNR and CDR2 FQNEAQ (reference sequence). The CDR3 here is CASSHGGRGQPQHF. Here the CDR3 DNA reads TGTGCCAGCAGCCACGGTGGACGCGGGCAGCCCCAGCATTTT.

The chain is built from TRBV6-5 and TRBJ2-2; D not resolved. The CDR3 is 12 amino acids. V gave up 8 bases and J gave up 6 bases, with 10 bases separating them. Looked up from germline, CDR1 is MNHEY and CDR2 is SVGAGI. This CDR3 is CASGGPPGELFF. Written as DNA, the CDR3 is TGTGCCAGCGGCGGCCCACCCGGGGAGCTGTTTTTT.

Details on this clonotype: This could be a read error, since a much larger clone is one nucleotide away. The rearrangement joins TRBV12-3 or TRBV12-4 to TRBJ1-2; D is ambiguous. CDR3 length equals 13 residues. CDR3 DNA: TGTGCCAGCAGTCGGAACCTTGTCGCTGGCGACACCTTC. Translated, it gives CASSRNLVAGDTF.

This chain joins TRBV6-5 and TRBJ2-4; the D is unclear. Germline values: CDR1 MNHEY, CDR2 SVGAGI. The CDR3 loop spans 12 amino acids. With 4 bases removed from V and 9 bases from J, the gap between germline ends came to 10 bases. CDR3 in amino acids: CASSSQTSIQYF. CDR3 nucleotide sequence: TGTGCCAGCAGTTCCCAGACATCCATTCAGTACTTC.

The V gene is TRBV7-8, the J gene TRBJ2-3; TRBD2 aligns across 13 bases. Germline V gives CDR1 SGHVS, CDR2 FQNEAQ. The CDR3 extends over 17 amino acids. Trimming at V came to 7 bases and at J to 6 bases, leaving 13 bases not matched to a gene. CDR3 bases: TGTGCCAGCAACGAGGGTAGGACTAGCGGGAGTTCGGATACGCAGTATTTT. Translated, it gives CASNEGRTSGSSDTQYF. The full variable domain, completed using reference TRBV7-8 and TRBJ2-3, is GAGVSQSPRYKVAKRGQDVALRCDPISGHVSLFWYQQALGQGPEFLTYFQNEAQLDKSGLPSDRFFAERPEGSVSTLKIQRTQQEDSAVYLCASNEGRTSGSSDTQYFGPGTRLTVL.

This clonotype came up once. This chain links TRBV28 with TRBJ2-5, with D possibly being TRBD1 (6 bases). Germline CDR1 is MDHEN and CDR2 is SYDVKM. The CDR3 is 15 residues long. Trimming stripped 5 bases from V and 7 bases from J, with 20 bases between. CDR3 sequence reads: CASSRTVERHGTQYF. The CDR3 DNA is TGTGCCAGCAGTCGGACAGTTGAACGACATGGGACCCAGTACTTC.

The chain joins TRBV20-1 to TRBJ2-3; D remains ambiguous. The CDR3 is 15 amino acids. V dropped 0 bases and J dropped 1 base, with 11 bases sitting between them. The germline V gene has CDR1 DFQATT and CDR2 SNEGSKA (reference sequence). CDR3 residues: CSARESLVGTDTQYF. The CDR3, as DNA: TGCAGTGCTAGAGAAAGTCTAGTGGGCACAGATACGCAGTATTTT.

V and J are TRBV12-3 or TRBV12-4 and TRBJ2-2; D is undetermined. The V end was cut by 6 bases, the J end by 3 bases, with 5 bases between. CDR3 length: 12 amino acids. CDR3 nucleotide sequence: TGTGCCAGCAGCACGGACACCGGGGAGCTGTTTTTT. Translating it yields CASSTDTGELFF.

The rearrangement uses TRBV7-3 and TRBJ2-7, with D perhaps TRBD2 (7 bases). Deletions cut 1 base from V and 4 bases from J, with 17 bases between. The CDR3 extends over 16 amino acids. The germline gives CDR1 SGHTA, CDR2 FQGTGA. The CDR3 loop is CASSLNPGGGAYEQYF. CDR3 bases: TGTGCCAGCAGCTTAAACCCCGGTGGGGGGGCATACGAGCAGTACTTC.

This clonotype was seen ten or more times. The gene calls are TRBV5-1 and TRBJ1-4, with D uncertain. Trimming shortened V by 7 bases and J by 2 bases, and 12 bases separated the two germline ends. Germline-derived CDR1 and CDR2 are SGHRS and YFSETQ. The CDR3 consists of 14 residues. The CDR3 DNA sequence: TGCGCCAGCGATCGCGGAGGGACTAATGAAAAACTGTTTTTT. It specifies CASDRGGTNEKLFF.

The genes are TRBV6-5 and TRBJ2-7, with TRBD1 identical over 8 bases. Germline V gene lookup returns CDR1 MNHEY and CDR2 SVGAGI. With 4 bases clipped from V and 5 bases from J, the junction kept 7 bases outside the gene matches. This CDR3 is 14 amino acids long. In DNA form, the CDR3 reads TGTGCCAGCAGTTGGGCCAGGGGGCGTGACGAGCAGTACTTC. Its protein is CASSWARGRDEQYF.

This clonotype has just a few counts. The chain is built from TRBV4-1 and TRBJ2-4; 10 bases fit TRBD2. CDR1 MGHRA and CDR2 YSYEKL come from the germline V gene. The CDR3 covers 16 residues. V lost 1 base, J lost 0 bases, and 0 bases stayed unmatched. The CDR3 DNA reads as TGCGCCAGCAGCCAAGGACTAGCGGGAGCCAAAAACATTCAGTACTTC. Protein: CASSQGLAGAKNIQYF.

Comments on this clonotype: Germline is not matched at one junction end, which may reflect a read error. The chain joins TRBV7-2 to TRBJ2-1; no definite D call. The CDR3 spans 13 residues. Looked up from germline, CDR1 is SGHTA and CDR2 is FQGNSA. CDR3 nucleotides: TGTGTCAGCAGCTCTGACCTGGGGAATGAGCATTTCTTC. Protein: CVSSSDLGNEHFF.

This clonotype was seen more than once but under ten times. The rearrangement joins TRBV20-1 to TRBJ2-1; tentatively, D is TRBD1 (5 bases). The CDR3 covers 10 residues. Trimming stripped 2 bases from V and 9 bases from J, with 5 bases between. CDR1 and CDR2 (germline): DFQATT, SNEGSKA (reference sequence). The CDR3 bases are TGCAGTGCTAGACAGGGTGAGCAGTTCTTC. Encoded protein: CSARQGEQFF.

This clonotype has just a few counts. This chain connects TRBV5-5 to TRBJ1-4; weak D call: TRBD1 (6 bases). V was clipped by 3 bases and J by 4 bases, with 10 bases between them. CDR1 SGHKS and CDR2 YYEKEE come from the germline V gene (reference sequence). CDR3 size: 14 residues. The CDR3 region has the DNA TGTGCCAGCAGCTCGGACAGCTTTAATGAAAAACTGTTTTTT. Translating gives CASSSDSFNEKLFF.

The chain links TRBV15 to TRBJ1-2; 9 bases are shared with TRBD1. Germline-derived CDR1 and CDR2 are LNHNV and YYDKDF (reference sequence). CDR3 size: 15 residues. The J segment lost 8 bases and the V segment lost 1 base, leaving 8 bases of the junction unmatched. The CDR3 region has the DNA TGTGCCACCAGCAGAGTTGGGACAGGGATGGGAGGCTACACCTTC. Its protein is CATSRVGTGMGGYTF.

This clonotype was recorded a few times. J is TRBJ2-3 and V is TRBV27; weak D call: TRBD1 (6 bases). The CDR3 extends over 17 amino acids. The V and J ends lost 5 bases and 5 bases respectively, with 23 bases between them. CDR1 is MNHEY, CDR2 SMNVEV, per germline (reference sequence). The CDR3 nucleotides read TGTGCCAGCAGTGTCCGTTGGGGGCCGGTTTTAGGAGATACGCAGTATTTT. It is translated as CASSVRWGPVLGDTQYF.

This chain joins TRBV7-9 and TRBJ2-5, with D perhaps TRBD1 or TRBD2 (6 bases each). The ends were cut back, 3 bases at V and 4 bases at J, with 15 bases in the middle. The CDR3 consists of 15 residues. The V gene's germline CDR1 is SEHNR and CDR2 FQNEAQ (reference sequence). The chain's CDR3 is CASSFPGEVGETQYF. As DNA, the CDR3 is TGTGCCAGCAGCTTTCCAGGGGAGGTCGGAGAGACCCAGTACTTC.

As concerns this clonotype: Compared with germline, one end of the junction differs, possibly owing to a read error. The chain recombines TRBV6-1 with TRBJ2-6, with 8 bases fitting TRBD1. Germline lookup yields CDR1 MNHNS and CDR2 SASEGT. This CDR3 contains 15 residues. Written as DNA, the CDR3 is TGTGCCAGCAGTAGGACAGGGTCTGGGGCCAACGTCCTGCCTTTC. Translating it yields CASSRTGSGANVLPF.

DNA of the CDR3: TGCAGTGCTGCCCTCCGACCAGGCCACGAGCAGTACTTC. This translates into CSAALRPGHEQYF. The rearrangement links TRBV20-1 to TRBJ2-7; D is ambiguous. CDR1 and CDR2 from the germline V gene are DFQATT and SNEGSKA (reference sequence). The CDR3 is 13 amino acids. With 5 bases removed from V and 5 bases from J, the gap between germline ends came to 16 bases.

The chain uses TRBV6-5 and TRBJ2-4; D may match TRBD1 or TRBD2 (5 bases each). The germline gives CDR1 MNHEY, CDR2 SVGAGI. Trimming left V 4 bases short and J 15 bases short, with 16 bases between. The CDR3 is made up of 12 amino acids. Here the CDR3 reads CASSLEGYGWYF. The CDR3 nucleotides are TGTGCCAGCAGTTTAGAGGGGTACGGATGGTACTTC.

The V and J genes are TRBV12-3 or TRBV12-4 and TRBJ2-7; TRBD2 matches 7 bases. V was clipped by 7 bases and J by 5 bases; unmatched bases: 14. This CDR3 has 15 amino acids. This chain's CDR3 is CASNRGRGVFDEQYF. DNA of the CDR3: TGTGCCAGCAACCGCGGCCGGGGGGTCTTTGACGAGCAGTACTTC.

This clonotype came up many times. The CDR3 region is CASGQGPIEETQYF. The CDR3 DNA sequence: TGCGCCAGCGGCCAGGGACCGATTGAGGAGACCCAGTACTTC. V usage is TRBV5-1 and J usage is TRBJ2-5; D is tentatively TRBD1 or TRBD2 (5 bases each). CDR1 is SGHRS and CDR2 is YFSETQ in the germline V gene. Trimming took 7 bases from V and 5 from J, leaving 18 bases between them. This CDR3 comprises 14 residues.